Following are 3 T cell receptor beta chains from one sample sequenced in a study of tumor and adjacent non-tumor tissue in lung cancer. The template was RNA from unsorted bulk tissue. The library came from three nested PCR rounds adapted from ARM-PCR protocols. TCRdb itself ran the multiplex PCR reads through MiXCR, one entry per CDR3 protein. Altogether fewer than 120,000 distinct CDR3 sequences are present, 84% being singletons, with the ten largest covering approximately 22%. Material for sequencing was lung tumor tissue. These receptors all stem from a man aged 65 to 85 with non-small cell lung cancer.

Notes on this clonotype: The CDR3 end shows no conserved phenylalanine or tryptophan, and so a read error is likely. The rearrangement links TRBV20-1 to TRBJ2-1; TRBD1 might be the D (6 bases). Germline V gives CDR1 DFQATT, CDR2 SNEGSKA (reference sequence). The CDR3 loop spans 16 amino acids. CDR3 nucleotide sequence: TGCATTGCTAGAGATCTGGACAGAGGCTCCTACAATGAGCAGTTCTTA. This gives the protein CIARDLDRGSYNEQFL.

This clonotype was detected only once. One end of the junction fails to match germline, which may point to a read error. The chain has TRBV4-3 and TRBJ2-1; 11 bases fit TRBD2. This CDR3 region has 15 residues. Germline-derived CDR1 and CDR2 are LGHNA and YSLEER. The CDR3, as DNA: TGCACCAGCAGCCCCCTTCTAGCGGGAGGACAGGAGCAGTTCTTC. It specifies CTSSPLLAGGQEQFF.

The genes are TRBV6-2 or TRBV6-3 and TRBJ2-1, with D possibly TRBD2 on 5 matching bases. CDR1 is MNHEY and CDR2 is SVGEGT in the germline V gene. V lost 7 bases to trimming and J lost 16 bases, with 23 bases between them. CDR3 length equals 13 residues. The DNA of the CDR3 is TGTGCCAGCAACAGAAGCGGTTACAATGTGCAATTCTTC. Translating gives CASNRSGYNVQFF.